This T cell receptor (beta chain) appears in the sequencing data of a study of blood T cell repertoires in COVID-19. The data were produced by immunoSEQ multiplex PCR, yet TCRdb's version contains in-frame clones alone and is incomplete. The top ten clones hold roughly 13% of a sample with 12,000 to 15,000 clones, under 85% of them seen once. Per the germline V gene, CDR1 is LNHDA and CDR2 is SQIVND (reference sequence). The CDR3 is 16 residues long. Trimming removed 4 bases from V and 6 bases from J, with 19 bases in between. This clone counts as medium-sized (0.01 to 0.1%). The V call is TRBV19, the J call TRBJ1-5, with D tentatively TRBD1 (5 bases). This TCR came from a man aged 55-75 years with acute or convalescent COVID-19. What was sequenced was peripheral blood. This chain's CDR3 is CASSTADSRGGQPQHF. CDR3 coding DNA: TGTGCCAGTAGTACCGCGGACTCTCGGGGGGGTCAGCCCCAGCATTTT.